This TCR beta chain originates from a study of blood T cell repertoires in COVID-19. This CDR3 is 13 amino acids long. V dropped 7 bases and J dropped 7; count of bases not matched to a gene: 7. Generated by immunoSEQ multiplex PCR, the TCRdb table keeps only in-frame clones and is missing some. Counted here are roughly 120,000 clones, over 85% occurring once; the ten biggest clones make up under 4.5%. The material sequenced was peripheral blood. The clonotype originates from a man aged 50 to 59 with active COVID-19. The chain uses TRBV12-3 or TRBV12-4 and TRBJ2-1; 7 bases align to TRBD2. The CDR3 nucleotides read TGTGCCAGCACTCGGGGGGAGTTTAATGAGCAGTTCTTC. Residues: CASTRGEFNEQFF.